This is a list of T cell receptor beta chains from one sample in a study of cytomegalovirus exposure and HLA in healthy donors. The table came from immunoSEQ multiplex PCR; TCRdb's copy has only in-frame clones and leaves some out. Here the sample spans a few hundred thousand clones, roughly 84% being singletons. The sequenced sample consisted of PBMCs. These receptors all stem from a young man in good health and CMV-seropositive. The CDR3 runs from the conserved cysteine through the conserved F or W. The size field is filled for only some rows; it gives once, few, many or a size class.

16	.	TRBJ2-1	TRBV4-1	CASSRMLAGGPVEQFF
15	.	TRBJ1-1	TRBV27	CASSLRPTLNTEAFF
12	.	TRBJ1-2	TRBV30	CAWLTGLYGYTF
15	.	TRBJ2-2	TRBV2	CASSGSGGSTGELFF
14	.	TRBJ1-3	TRBV28	CASSSRNSGNTIYF
16	.	TRBJ1-2	TRBV10-3	CAISEDRSEGYYGYTF
13	.	TRBJ2-7	TRBV29-1	CSVSGTDHYEQYF
17	.	TRBJ2-5	TRBV5-1	CASSWGLAGRSQETQYF
13	.	TRBJ2-7	TRBV29-1	CSARQGVSYEQYF
14	.	TRBJ1-1	TRBV5-1	CASSDRGPWTEAFF
13	.	TRBJ2-7	TRBV15	CATSRGGIYEQYF
15	few	TRBJ2-1	TRBV7-3	CASSLTVAGGHEQFF
12	once	TRBJ2-7	TRBV12-2	CASRVEGYEQYF
13	.	TRBJ1-5	TRBV7-8	CASSLEVFQPQHF
15	.	TRBJ2-7	TRBV5-6	CASSKANQGGVEQYF
14	.	TRBJ1-2	TRBV13	CASSLAWGDYGYTF
12	.	TRBJ2-3	TRBV28	CASSLRADTQYF
17	few	TRBJ2-3	TRBV4-1	CASSQGLVAGGTDTQYF
15	.	TRBJ1-3	TRBV5-4	CASSPTGGSGNTIYF
13	.	TRBJ2-1	TRBV2	CASSAESTGEQFF
16	.	TRBJ2-3	TRBV2	CASSPGPQRVTDTQYF
15	.	TRBJ2-2	TRBV11-1	CASSHHTGVTGELFF
15	.	TRBJ2-1	TRBV9	CASSVGTSFGNEQFF
14	.	TRBJ2-1	TRBV5-1	CASSFGTSDNEQFF
11	once	TRBJ2-3	TRBV10-1	CASSEMDTQYF
13	.	TRBJ1-2	TRBV29-1	CSVEEGAQDGYTF
12	.	TRBJ1-2	TRBV6-1	CASMERWHGYTF
13	.	TRBJ2-3	TRBV30	CAWSDSGGDTQYF
12	.	TRBJ2-7	TRBV29-1	CSVHRGAYEQYF
15	.	TRBJ2-7	TRBV27	CASSTGTGLSYEQYF
20	.	TRBJ2-4	TRBV7-8	CASSSQAGGTRGLGKNIQYF
15	.	TRBJ1-4	TRBV7-9	CASSLLSGAGEKLFF
16	.	TRBJ2-3	TRBV13	CASSLNRGGSTDTQYF
13	.	TRBJ1-2	TRBV7-6	CASSLDRRHGYTF
15	.	TRBJ1-1	TRBV5-1	CASSLSGSSETEAFF
12	once	TRBJ2-7	TRBV30	CAWSVIWEEQYF
14	.	TRBJ1-5	TRBV27	CASSLVGGNQPQHF
17	.	TRBJ2-2	TRBV27	CASSLWGRGRSTGELFF
16	once	TRBJ1-2	TRBV5-1	CASSSNPTANPTGYTF
14	.	TRBJ2-1	TRBV9	CASSVLAENNEQFF
15	once	TRBJ2-1	TRBV7-3	CASSLVRGARNEQFF
14	.	TRBJ2-1	TRBV6-4	CASSRERGYNEQFF
16	.	TRBJ1-1	TRBV10-1	CASSEWGDSADTEAFF
16	.	TRBJ2-5	TRBV6-4	CASRNHPEAEEETQYF
16	once	TRBJ2-1	TRBV11-2	CASSKTSGRTYNEQFF
14	.	TRBJ2-7	TRBV5-1	CASSADPDRYEQYF
16	.	TRBJ2-7	TRBV5-6	CASSLGGTSGTYEQYF
17	.	TRBJ2-3	TRBV6-1	CASSDPGRLPYTDTQYF
13	.	TRBJ1-5	TRBV30	CAWSAQGTQPQHF
16	.	TRBJ2-1	TRBV11-3	CASSSEGSGGYNEQFF
14	.	TRBJ2-7	TRBV2	CASSKDRTSYEQYF
17	.	TRBJ2-7	TRBV19	CASSMLSSGTDSYEQYF
16	.	TRBJ1-4	TRBV28	CASSQTGAATNEKLFF